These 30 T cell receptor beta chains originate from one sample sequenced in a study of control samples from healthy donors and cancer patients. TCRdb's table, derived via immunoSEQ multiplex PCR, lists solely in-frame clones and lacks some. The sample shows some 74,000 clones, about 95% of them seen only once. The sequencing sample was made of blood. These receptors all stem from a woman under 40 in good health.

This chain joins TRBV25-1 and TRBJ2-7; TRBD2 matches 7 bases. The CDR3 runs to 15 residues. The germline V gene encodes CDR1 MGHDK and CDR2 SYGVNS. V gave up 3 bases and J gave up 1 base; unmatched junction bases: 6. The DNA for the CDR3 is TGTGCCAGCAGTGACGATACGCGGGGGTCCTACGAGCAGTACGTC. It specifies CASSDDTRGSYEQYV.

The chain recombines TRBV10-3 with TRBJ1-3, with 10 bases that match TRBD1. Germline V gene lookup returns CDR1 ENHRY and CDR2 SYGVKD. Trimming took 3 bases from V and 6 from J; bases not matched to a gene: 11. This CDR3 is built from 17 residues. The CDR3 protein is CAISDPAKDRGENTIYF. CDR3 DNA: TGTGCCATCAGTGACCCAGCAAAGGACAGGGGGGAAAACACCATATATTTT.

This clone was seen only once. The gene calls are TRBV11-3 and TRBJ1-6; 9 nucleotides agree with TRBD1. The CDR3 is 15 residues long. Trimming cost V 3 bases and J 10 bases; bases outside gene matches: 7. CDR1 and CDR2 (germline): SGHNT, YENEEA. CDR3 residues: CASSFGQGTRSPLHF. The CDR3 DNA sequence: TGTGCCAGCAGCTTTGGACAGGGGACGAGGTCACCCCTCCACTTT. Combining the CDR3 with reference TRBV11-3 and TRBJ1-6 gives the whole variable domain EAGVVQSPRYKIIEKKQPVAFWCNPISGHNTLYWYLQNLGQGPELLIRYENEEAVDDSQLPKDRFSAERLKGVDSTLKIQPAELGDSAVYLCASSFGQGTRSPLHFGNGTRLTVT.

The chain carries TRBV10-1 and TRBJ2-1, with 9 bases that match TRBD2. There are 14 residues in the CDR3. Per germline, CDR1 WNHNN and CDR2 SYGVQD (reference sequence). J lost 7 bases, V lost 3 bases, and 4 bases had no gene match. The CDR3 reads CASSDRGGANEQFF. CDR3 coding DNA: TGCGCCAGCAGTGACCGCGGGGGGGCGAATGAGCAGTTCTTC.

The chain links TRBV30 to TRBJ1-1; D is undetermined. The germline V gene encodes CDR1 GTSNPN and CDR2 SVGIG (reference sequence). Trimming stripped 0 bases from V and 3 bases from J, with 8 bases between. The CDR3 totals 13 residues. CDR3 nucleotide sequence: TGTGCCTGGAGTGTGTGGGAATACACTGAAGCTTTCTTT. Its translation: CAWSVWEYTEAFF.

CDR3 nucleotides: TGTGCCAGCAGCTTGGGAGGGGTTAACTATGGCTACACCTTC. Its translation is CASSLGGVNYGYTF. The V gene is TRBV5-6, the J gene TRBJ1-2; D possibly corresponds to TRBD1 (5 bases). The CDR3 is 14 residues long. V lost 0 bases, J lost 1 base, and 7 bases lay in between. The germline V gene has CDR1 SGHDT and CDR2 YYEEEE.

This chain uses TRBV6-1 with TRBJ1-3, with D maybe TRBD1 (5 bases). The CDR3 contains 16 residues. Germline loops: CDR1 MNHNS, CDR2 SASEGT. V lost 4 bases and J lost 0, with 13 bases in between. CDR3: CASSGQTGPSGNTIYF. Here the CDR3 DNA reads TGTGCCAGCAGTGGGCAAACAGGACCCTCTGGAAACACCATATATTTT.

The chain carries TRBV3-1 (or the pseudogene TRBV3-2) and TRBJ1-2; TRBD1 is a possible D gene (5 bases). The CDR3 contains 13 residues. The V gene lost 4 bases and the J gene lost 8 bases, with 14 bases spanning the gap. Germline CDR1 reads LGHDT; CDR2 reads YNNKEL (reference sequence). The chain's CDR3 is CASSPGRVRGYTF. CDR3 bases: TGTGCCAGCAGCCCAGGCAGGGTTAGGGGCTACACCTTC.

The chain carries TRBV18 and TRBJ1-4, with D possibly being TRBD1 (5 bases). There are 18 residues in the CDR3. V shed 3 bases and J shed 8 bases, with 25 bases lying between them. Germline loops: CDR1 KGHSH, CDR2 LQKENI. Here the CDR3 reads CASSPAAGLRVSGEKLFF. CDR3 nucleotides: TGTGCCAGCTCACCGGCAGCGGGGCTCCGGGTGTCTGGAGAAAAACTGTTTTTT. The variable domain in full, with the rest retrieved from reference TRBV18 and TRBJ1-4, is NAGVMQNPRHLVRRRGQEARLRCSPMKGHSHVYWYRQLPEEGLKFMVYLQKENIIDESGMPKERFSAEFPKEGPSILRIQQVVRGDSAAYFCASSPAAGLRVSGEKLFFGSGTQLSVL.

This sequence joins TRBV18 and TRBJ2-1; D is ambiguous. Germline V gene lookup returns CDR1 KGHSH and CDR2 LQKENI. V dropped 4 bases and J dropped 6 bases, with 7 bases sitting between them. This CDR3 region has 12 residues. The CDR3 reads CASSQEGNEQFF. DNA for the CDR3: TGTGCCAGCTCACAAGAAGGCAATGAGCAGTTCTTC.

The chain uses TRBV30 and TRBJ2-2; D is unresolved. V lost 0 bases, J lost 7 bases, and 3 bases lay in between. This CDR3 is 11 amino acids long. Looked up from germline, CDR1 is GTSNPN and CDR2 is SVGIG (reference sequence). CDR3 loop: CAWSVVGELFF. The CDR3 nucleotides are TGTGCCTGGAGTGTAGTCGGGGAGCTGTTTTTT.

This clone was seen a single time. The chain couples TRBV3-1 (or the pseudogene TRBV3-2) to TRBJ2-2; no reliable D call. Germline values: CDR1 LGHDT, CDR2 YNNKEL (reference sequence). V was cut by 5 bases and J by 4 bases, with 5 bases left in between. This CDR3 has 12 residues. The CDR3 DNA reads TGTGCCAGCAGCTTCGGCACCGGGGAGCTGTTTTTT. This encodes CASSFGTGELFF.

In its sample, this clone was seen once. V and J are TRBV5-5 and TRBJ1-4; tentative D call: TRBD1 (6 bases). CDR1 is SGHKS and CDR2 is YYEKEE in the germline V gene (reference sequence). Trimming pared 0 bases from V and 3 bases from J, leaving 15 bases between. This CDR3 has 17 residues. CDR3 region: CASSLVGGGGANEKLFF. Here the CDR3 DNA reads TGTGCCAGCAGCTTGGTCGGGGGCGGAGGCGCTAATGAAAAACTGTTTTTT.

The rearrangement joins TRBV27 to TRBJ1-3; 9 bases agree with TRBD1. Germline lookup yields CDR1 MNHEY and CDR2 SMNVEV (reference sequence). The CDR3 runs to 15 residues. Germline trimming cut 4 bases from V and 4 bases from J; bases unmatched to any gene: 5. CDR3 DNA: TGTGCCAGCAGTTCGGGACAGGGTGCAGGAAACACCATATATTTT. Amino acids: CASSSGQGAGNTIYF.

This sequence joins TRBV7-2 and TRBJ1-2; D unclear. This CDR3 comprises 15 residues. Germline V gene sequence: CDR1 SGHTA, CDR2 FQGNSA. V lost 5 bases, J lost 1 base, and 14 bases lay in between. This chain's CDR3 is CASSPQSGLNYGYTF. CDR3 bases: TGTGCCAGCAGCCCCCAATCCGGCCTTAACTATGGCTACACCTTC. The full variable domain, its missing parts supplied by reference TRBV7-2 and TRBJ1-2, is GAGVSQSPSNKVTEKGKDVELRCDPISGHTALYWYRQSLGQGLEFLIYFQGNSAPDKSGLPSDRFSAERTGGSVSTLTIQRTQQEDSAVYLCASSPQSGLNYGYTFGSGTRLTVV.

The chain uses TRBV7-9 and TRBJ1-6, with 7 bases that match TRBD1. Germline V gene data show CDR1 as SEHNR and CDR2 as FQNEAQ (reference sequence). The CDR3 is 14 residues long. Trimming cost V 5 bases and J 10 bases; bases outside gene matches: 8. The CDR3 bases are TGTGCCAGCAGCCGCGGACAGGTTCGGTCACCCCTCCACTTT. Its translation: CASSRGQVRSPLHF.

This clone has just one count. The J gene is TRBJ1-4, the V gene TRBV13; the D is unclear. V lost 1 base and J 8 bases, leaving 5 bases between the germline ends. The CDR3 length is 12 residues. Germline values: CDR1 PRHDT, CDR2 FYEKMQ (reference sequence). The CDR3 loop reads CASSLVREKLFF. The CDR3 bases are TGTGCCAGCAGCTTAGTCCGGGAAAAACTGTTTTTT.

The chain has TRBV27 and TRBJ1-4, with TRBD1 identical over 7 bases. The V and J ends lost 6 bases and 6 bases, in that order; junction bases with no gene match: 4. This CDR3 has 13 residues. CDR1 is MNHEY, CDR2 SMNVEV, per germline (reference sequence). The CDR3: CASRGTVDEKLFF. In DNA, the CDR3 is TGTGCCAGCAGGGGGACAGTCGATGAAAAACTGTTTTTT. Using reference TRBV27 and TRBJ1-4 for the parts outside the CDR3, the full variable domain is EAQVTQNPRYLITVTGKKLTVTCSQNMNHEYMSWYRQDPGLGLRQIYYSMNVEVTDKGDVPEGYKVSRKEKRNFPLILESPSPNQTSLYFCASRGTVDEKLFFGSGTQLSVL.

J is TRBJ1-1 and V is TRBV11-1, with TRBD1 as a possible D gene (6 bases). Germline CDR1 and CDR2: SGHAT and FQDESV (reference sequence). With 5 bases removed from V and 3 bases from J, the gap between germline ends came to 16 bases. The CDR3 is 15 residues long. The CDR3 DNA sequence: TGTGCCAGCAGCGTAGAGGTAGCAGGGGACACTGAAGCTTTCTTT. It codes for CASSVEVAGDTEAFF. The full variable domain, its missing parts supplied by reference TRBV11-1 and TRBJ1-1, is EAEVAQSPRYKITEKSQAVAFWCDPISGHATLYWYRQILGQGPELLVQFQDESVVDDSQLPKDRFSAERLKGVDSTLKIQPAELGDSAMYLCASSVEVAGDTEAFFGQGTRLTVV.

CDR3 in amino acids: CASSPLTTGQGAYGYTF. CDR3 coding DNA: TGTGCCAGCAGCCCTCTTACCACGGGACAGGGGGCCTATGGCTACACCTTC. The chain carries TRBV7-6 and TRBJ1-2, with 12 positions matching TRBD1. CDR3 length: 17 amino acids. In germline, CDR1 is SGHVS, CDR2 FNYEAQ. With V trimmed by 5 bases and J by 4 bases, 11 bases remained unmatched.

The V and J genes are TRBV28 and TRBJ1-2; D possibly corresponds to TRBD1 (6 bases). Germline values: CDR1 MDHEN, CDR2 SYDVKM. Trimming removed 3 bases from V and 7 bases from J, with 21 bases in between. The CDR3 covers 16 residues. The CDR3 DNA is TGTGCCAGCAGTTTTTATGGGCGGGGGCGGGTTGGTGGCTACACCTTC. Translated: CASSFYGRGRVGGYTF.

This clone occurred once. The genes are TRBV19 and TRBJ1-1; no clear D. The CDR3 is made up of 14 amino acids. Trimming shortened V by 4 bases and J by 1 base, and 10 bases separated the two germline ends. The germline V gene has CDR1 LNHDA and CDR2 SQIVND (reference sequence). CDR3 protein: CASSTVGANTEAFF. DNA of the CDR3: TGTGCCAGTAGTACGGTCGGTGCGAACACTGAAGCTTTCTTT.

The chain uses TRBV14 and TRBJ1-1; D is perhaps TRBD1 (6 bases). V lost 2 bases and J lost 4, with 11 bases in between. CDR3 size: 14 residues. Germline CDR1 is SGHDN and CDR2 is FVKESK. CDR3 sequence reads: CASSQYRRGTEAFF. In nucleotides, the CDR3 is TGTGCCAGCAGCCAATATCGCAGGGGCACTGAAGCTTTCTTT.

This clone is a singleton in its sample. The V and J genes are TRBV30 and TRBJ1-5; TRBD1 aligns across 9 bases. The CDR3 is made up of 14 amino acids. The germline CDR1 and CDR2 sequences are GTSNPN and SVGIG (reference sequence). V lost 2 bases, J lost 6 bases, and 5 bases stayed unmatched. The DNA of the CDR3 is TGTGCCTGGAGTACGGGGACAGGGCGTCAGCCCCAGCATTTT. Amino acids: CAWSTGTGRQPQHF.

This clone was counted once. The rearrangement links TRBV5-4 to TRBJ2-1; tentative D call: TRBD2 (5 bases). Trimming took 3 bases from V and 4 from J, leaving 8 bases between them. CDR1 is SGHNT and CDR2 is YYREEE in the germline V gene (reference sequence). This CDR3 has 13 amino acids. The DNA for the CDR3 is TGTGCCAGCAGCTCGGAGGTATACAATGAGCAGTTCTTC. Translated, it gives CASSSEVYNEQFF.

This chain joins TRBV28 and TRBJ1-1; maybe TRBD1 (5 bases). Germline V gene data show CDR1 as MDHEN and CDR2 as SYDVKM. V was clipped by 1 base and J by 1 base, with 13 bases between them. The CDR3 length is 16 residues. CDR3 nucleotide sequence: TGTGCCAGCAGTTTATCCCCCCGCGGGGGGAACACTGAAGCTTTCTTT. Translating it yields CASSLSPRGGNTEAFF.

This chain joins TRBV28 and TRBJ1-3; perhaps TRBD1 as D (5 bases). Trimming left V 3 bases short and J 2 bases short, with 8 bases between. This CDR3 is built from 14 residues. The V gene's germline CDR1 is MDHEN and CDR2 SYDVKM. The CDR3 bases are TGTGCCAGCAGTTTCTGGGGGACTGGAAACACCATATATTTT. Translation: CASSFWGTGNTIYF.

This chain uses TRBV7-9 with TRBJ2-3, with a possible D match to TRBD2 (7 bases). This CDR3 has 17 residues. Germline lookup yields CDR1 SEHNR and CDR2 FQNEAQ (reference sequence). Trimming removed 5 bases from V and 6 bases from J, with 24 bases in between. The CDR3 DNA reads TGTGCCAGCAGCCCCGCCAGAGGGGGGGCCGGCGGTGATACGCAGTATTTT. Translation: CASSPARGGAGGDTQYF.

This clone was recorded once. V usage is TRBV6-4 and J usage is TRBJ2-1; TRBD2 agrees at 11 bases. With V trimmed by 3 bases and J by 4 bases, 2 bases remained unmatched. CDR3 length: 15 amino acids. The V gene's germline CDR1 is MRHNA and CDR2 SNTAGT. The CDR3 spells CASSELAGAYNEQFF. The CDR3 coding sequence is TGTGCCAGCAGTGAACTAGCGGGGGCTTACAATGAGCAGTTCTTC.

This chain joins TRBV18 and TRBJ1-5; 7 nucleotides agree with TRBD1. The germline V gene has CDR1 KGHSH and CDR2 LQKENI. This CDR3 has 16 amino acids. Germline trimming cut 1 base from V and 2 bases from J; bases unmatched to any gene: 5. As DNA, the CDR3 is TGTGCCAGCTCACCACAGGACAGGTTAGGCAATCAGCCCCAGCATTTT. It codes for CASSPQDRLGNQPQHF.